The clone carrying this T cell receptor (beta chain) was detected a few times. Just one base apart from a much larger clone, this may be a read error. This same CDR3 is encoded by further DNA sequences in the sample. This record comes from a study of cytomegalovirus exposure and HLA in healthy donors. The study ran its PCR with 60 Vbeta and 13 Jbeta primers. The protocol was immunoSEQ multiplex PCR, while the TCRdb copy is restricted to in-frame clones and leaves out a portion. This table has roughly 170,000 clones, over 80% appearing once. The CDR3 has 10 amino acids. From germline, CDR1 is SGHTA and CDR2 FQGTGA. V dropped 5 bases and J dropped 7 bases, with 6 bases sitting between them.

This TCR was sampled from a woman aged 45-59 years in good health and CMV-seropositive. Sequenced sample: PBMCs. The genes are TRBV7-3 and TRBJ2-7; D call uncertain. This CDR3 is CASSPREQYF. CDR3 DNA sequence: TGTGCCAGCAGCCCGAGGGAGCAGTACTTC.